Following are 10 T cell receptor beta chains from one sample sequenced in a study of shared clonotypes between healthy human individuals. The method was immunoSEQ multiplex PCR; TCRdb's version includes in-frame clones alone and lacks a portion of them. There are under 2,000,000 clones in the sample; roughly 95% occur only once, and more than 0.9% lies in the top ten. It was CD45RO-negative cells, positively selected for CCR7, that made up naive CD8 cells, with terminally differentiated effector memory CD45RA+ cells excluded. The sample taken for sequencing was naive CD8+ T cells sorted from blood. The receptors were sampled from a man aged 18 to 35 in good health.

The genes are TRBV7-9 and TRBJ2-6; unclear D gene. The CDR3 is made up of 16 amino acids. V shed 1 base and J shed 0 bases, with 7 bases lying between them. CDR1 is SEHNR and CDR2 is FQNEAQ in the germline V gene (reference sequence). The CDR3 protein is CASSLVSSSGANVLTF. DNA for the CDR3: TGTGCCAGCAGCTTAGTATCGAGCTCTGGGGCCAACGTCCTGACTTTC.

Concerning this clone: The sample carries other DNA sequences with the same CDR3. This chain uses TRBV7-9 with TRBJ2-5; unclear D gene. The CDR3 covers 12 residues. The germline V gene encodes CDR1 SEHNR and CDR2 FQNEAQ (reference sequence). V lost 1 base and J 4 bases, leaving 4 bases between the germline ends. CDR3 nucleotide sequence: TGTGCCAGCAGCTTAGTGGTAGAGACCCAGTACTTC. It codes for CASSLVVETQYF.

The V gene is TRBV7-8, the J gene TRBJ2-7, with 9 positions matching TRBD1. Trimming took 4 bases from V and 6 from J; bases not matched to a gene: 7. The CDR3 has 14 amino acids. The germline V gene encodes CDR1 SGHVS and CDR2 FQNEAQ. The CDR3 nucleotides read TGTGCCAGCAGCTCCCGGACAGGGGCAAGCGAGCAGTACTTC. Amino acid sequence: CASSSRTGASEQYF. Looking up the rest from reference TRBV7-8 and TRBJ2-7 gives the full variable domain: GAGVSQSPRYKVAKRGQDVALRCDPISGHVSLFWYQQALGQGPEFLTYFQNEAQLDKSGLPSDRFFAERPEGSVSTLKIQRTQQEDSAVYLCASSSRTGASEQYFGPGTRLTVT.

The chain is built from TRBV5-4 and TRBJ2-5; 16 nucleotides line up with TRBD2. Germline V gene sequence: CDR1 SGHNT, CDR2 YYREEE (reference sequence). The CDR3 is 17 amino acids. J lost 5 bases, V lost 10 bases, and 14 bases had no gene match. CDR3 in DNA: TGTGCCCGGAGTCTCGGGACTAGCGGGAGGGCTGGGGAGACCCAGTACTTC. This encodes CARSLGTSGRAGETQYF. The full variable domain, rest sourced from reference TRBV5-4 and TRBJ2-5, is ETGVTQSPTHLIKTRGQQVTLRCSSQSGHNTVSWYQQALGQGPQFIFQYYREEENGRGNFPPRFSGLQFPNYSSELNVNALELDDSALYLCARSLGTSGRAGETQYFGPGTRLLVL.

For this clone: This sample includes further DNA sequences coding for the same CDR3. This sequence joins TRBV6-5 and TRBJ1-2; a weak D match, TRBD1 (5 bases). The CDR3 totals 14 residues. Germline V lookup: CDR1 MNHEY, CDR2 SVGAGI. V lost 6 bases to trimming and J lost 2 bases, with 13 bases between them. The CDR3 DNA is TGTGCCAGCAGCCCGGGGCAGGGCAACTATGGCTACACCTTC. It specifies CASSPGQGNYGYTF.

The chain has TRBV27 and TRBJ2-2, with D possibly being TRBD1 (5 bases). Germline CDR1 reads MNHEY; CDR2 reads SMNVEV (reference sequence). V lost 2 bases and J 3 bases, leaving 13 bases between the germline ends. This CDR3 contains 16 residues. The CDR3 loop is CASSLIQGPYTGELFF. Written as DNA, the CDR3 is TGTGCCAGCAGTTTAATCCAGGGCCCTTACACCGGGGAGCTGTTTTTT.

The chain is built from TRBV29-1 and TRBJ1-1, with 7 nucleotides matching TRBD1. V dropped 6 bases and J dropped 8; count of bases not matched to a gene: 15. The CDR3 contains 14 residues. Germline lookup yields CDR1 SQVTM and CDR2 ANQGSEA. The CDR3 sequence: CSVAPGGIGAEAFF. The CDR3 DNA follows: TGCAGCGTCGCCCCAGGGGGTATCGGAGCCGAAGCTTTCTTT.

The chain combines TRBV7-8 with TRBJ1-1, with D possibly matching TRBD1 (6 bases). The CDR3 runs 15 residues. Trimming shortened V by 5 bases and J by 1 base, and 14 bases separated the two germline ends. Per germline, CDR1 SGHVS and CDR2 FQNEAQ. The CDR3 sequence: CASSTTDSSNTEAFF. The CDR3 nucleotides are TGTGCCAGCAGCACCACGGACAGCTCGAACACTGAAGCTTTCTTT. Together with reference TRBV7-8 and TRBJ1-1, the CDR3 gives the full variable domain: GAGVSQSPRYKVAKRGQDVALRCDPISGHVSLFWYQQALGQGPEFLTYFQNEAQLDKSGLPSDRFFAERPEGSVSTLKIQRTQQEDSAVYLCASSTTDSSNTEAFFGQGTRLTVV.

As regards this clone: Additional DNA sequences in this sample encode the identical CDR3. The J gene is TRBJ2-5, the V gene TRBV5-1; 10 bases agree with TRBD1. Unmatched junction bases numbered 7, after V lost 4 bases and J lost 4 bases. Germline V lookup: CDR1 SGHRS, CDR2 YFSETQ. The CDR3 runs to 15 residues. In nucleotides, the CDR3 is TGCGCCAGCAGCCTGGGACAGGGGTTGGGAGAGACCCAGTACTTC. Translated, it gives CASSLGQGLGETQYF. Full variable domain (outside the CDR3, taken from reference TRBV5-1 and TRBJ2-5): KAGVTQTPRYLIKTRGQQVTLSCSPISGHRSVSWYQQTPGQGLQFLFEYFSETQRNKGNFPGRFSGRQFSNSRSEMNVSTLELGDSALYLCASSLGQGLGETQYFGPGTRLLVL.

A note on this clone: This sample includes further DNA sequences coding for the same CDR3. The V call is TRBV27, the J call TRBJ2-7; D tentatively fits TRBD1 or TRBD2 (5 bases each). CDR1 and CDR2 from the germline V gene are MNHEY and SMNVEV (reference sequence). This CDR3 has 13 amino acids. V gave up 2 bases and J gave up 5 bases, with 10 bases separating them. The CDR3 sequence is CASSLGGRNEQYF. The CDR3 coding sequence is TGTGCCAGCAGTTTAGGGGGTAGGAACGAGCAGTACTTC.